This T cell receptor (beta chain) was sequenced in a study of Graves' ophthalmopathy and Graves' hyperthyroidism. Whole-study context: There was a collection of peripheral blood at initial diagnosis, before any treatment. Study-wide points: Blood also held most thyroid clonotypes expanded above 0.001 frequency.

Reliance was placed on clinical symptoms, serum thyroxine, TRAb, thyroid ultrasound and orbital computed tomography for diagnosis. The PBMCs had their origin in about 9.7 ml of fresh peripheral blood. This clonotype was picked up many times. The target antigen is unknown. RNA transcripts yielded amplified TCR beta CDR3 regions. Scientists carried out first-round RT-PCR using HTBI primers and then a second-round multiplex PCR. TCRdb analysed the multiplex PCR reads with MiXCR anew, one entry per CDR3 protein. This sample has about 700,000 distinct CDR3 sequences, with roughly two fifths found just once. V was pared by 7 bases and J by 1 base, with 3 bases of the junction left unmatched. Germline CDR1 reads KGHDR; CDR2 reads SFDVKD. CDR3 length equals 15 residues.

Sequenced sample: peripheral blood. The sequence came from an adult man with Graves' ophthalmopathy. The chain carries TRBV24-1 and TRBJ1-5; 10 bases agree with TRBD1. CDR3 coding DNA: TGTGCCACCAGCAGACAGGGGGCGAGCAATCAGCCCCAGCATTTT. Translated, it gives CATSRQGASNQPQHF.